A single TCR beta chain is shown here with its context. The record originates from a study of identical twins. Trimming cost V 5 bases and J 5 bases, with 9 bases left between them. This CDR3 has 12 residues. In germline, CDR1 is MNHEY, CDR2 SVGAGI. TCRdb itself ran the 5' RACE reads through MiXCR, one entry per CDR3 protein. There are more than 650,000 distinct CDR3 sequences in the sample; 5.5% to 6.5% occur only once, and around 1.9% lies in the top ten. The chain links TRBV6-5 to TRBJ1-2; D not certain. Sequences were obtained from naive T cells sorted from blood. The sequence was obtained from a young man in good health. CDR3 sequence: CASSAPLYGYTF. CDR3 sequence (DNA): TGTGCCAGCAGTGCTCCTTTGTATGGCTACACCTTC.